These 17 T cell receptor beta chains were all obtained from the same sample, sequenced in a study of CD8 T cells in ankylosing spondylitis. Study-wide results and limits: For ankylosing spondylitis blood, a TCR beta motif of fewer than 10 highly homologous variants appeared characteristic.

TCRdb reprocessed the 5' RACE reads with MiXCR, giving one entry per CDR3 protein. This sample has roughly 220,000 distinct CDR3 sequences, with about 18% found just once. No antigen has been assigned to these receptors. The specimen was blood, either unsorted or a sorted T cell fraction (not recorded which). The source of these receptors is a male donor with ankylosing spondylitis.

This clonotype showed up just a few times. This chain uses TRBV29-1 with TRBJ2-7, with D unresolved. Germline CDR1 reads SQVTM; CDR2 reads ANQGSEA. V lost 6 bases to trimming and J lost 1 base, with 10 bases between them. This CDR3 contains 12 residues. Here the CDR3 reads CSVRLPSYEQYF. As DNA, the CDR3 is TGCAGCGTCCGACTTCCGTCCTACGAGCAGTACTTC.

In this sample, this clonotype turned up a few times. The CDR3 spells CASSSPPGGYTF. As DNA, the CDR3 is TGTGCCAGCAGCTCCCCCCCCGGGGGCTACACCTTC. The chain recombines TRBV5-6 with TRBJ1-2; D unresolved. V lost 3 bases, J lost 8 bases, and 11 bases lay in between. The CDR3 sequence is 12 residues long. Germline assignment: CDR1 SGHDT and CDR2 YYEEEE.

V gene TRBV19 combines with J gene TRBJ1-2, with TRBD1 as a possible D gene (6 bases). V lost 5 bases and J lost 2, with 18 bases in between. Germline CDR1 and CDR2: LNHDA and SQIVND (reference sequence). The CDR3 loop spans 16 amino acids. The CDR3 nucleotides read TGTGCCAGTAGTCCCGGGGACATTGACTTGAACTATGGCTACACCTTC. Protein sequence: CASSPGDIDLNYGYTF.

This clonotype was detected many times. The chain links TRBV12-3 or TRBV12-4 to TRBJ2-1; no firm D call. Trimming took off 6 bases at V and 6 bases at J, with 12 bases between the two ends. The CDR3 is made up of 13 amino acids. The CDR3 DNA is TGTGCCAGCAGCCCCGGAACTCCCAATGAGCAGTTCTTC. This sequence encodes CASSPGTPNEQFF.

This clonotype was picked up a small number of times. The chain couples TRBV9 to TRBJ2-1; TRBD2 might be the D (6 bases). Per the germline V gene, CDR1 is SGDLS and CDR2 is YYNGEE. The CDR3 spans 16 residues. V was trimmed by 2 bases and J by 6 bases, leaving 18 bases between them. This CDR3 reads CASSVLGQGGINEQFF. Written as DNA, the CDR3 is TGTGCCAGCAGCGTTCTGGGGCAGGGAGGAATCAATGAGCAGTTCTTC.

V is TRBV12-3 or TRBV12-4 and J is TRBJ2-1, with TRBD1 matching over 8 bases. The CDR3 contains 15 residues. Unmatched junction bases numbered 10, after V lost 7 bases and J lost 5 bases. In DNA form, the CDR3 reads TGTGCCAGCACTCAGGACAGGGCTATTGACAATGAGCAGTTCTTC. This sequence encodes CASTQDRAIDNEQFF.

This clonotype was picked up a small number of times. The chain uses TRBV20-1 and TRBJ2-1, with 9 bases lining up with TRBD1. With 0 bases clipped from V and 3 bases from J, the junction kept 0 bases outside the gene matches. This CDR3 comprises 14 residues. Per the germline V gene, CDR1 is DFQATT and CDR2 is SNEGSKA (reference sequence). CDR3 coding DNA: TGCAGTGCTAGAGAGGACAGGGGCTACAATGAGCAGTTCTTC. Its translation: CSAREDRGYNEQFF.

The J gene is TRBJ2-7, the V gene TRBV20-1; D possibly corresponds to TRBD1 (6 bases). The CDR3 loop spans 13 amino acids. Germline CDR1 DFQATT, CDR2 SNEGSKA (reference sequence). Trimming took 3 bases from V and 4 from J, leaving 13 bases between them. The CDR3 reads CSARDSLIYEQYF. CDR3 bases: TGCAGTGCTAGGGACAGCTTAATTTACGAGCAGTACTTC.

The rearrangement joins TRBV13 to TRBJ1-1; perhaps TRBD1 as D (5 bases). CDR1 and CDR2 (germline): PRHDT, FYEKMQ (reference sequence). The CDR3 is 14 residues long. V was shortened by 6 bases and J by 4 bases, with 15 bases between the two germline ends. CDR3 in amino acids: CASSWGELGTEAFF. Here the CDR3 DNA reads TGTGCCAGCAGTTGGGGGGAGTTGGGCACTGAAGCTTTCTTT.

This clonotype occurred many times. This sequence joins TRBV29-1 and TRBJ2-5; D is uncertain. V was shortened by 3 bases and J by 5 bases, with 10 bases between the two germline ends. The CDR3 is made up of 12 amino acids. Per germline, CDR1 SQVTM and CDR2 ANQGSEA. CDR3 nucleotides: TGCAGCGTTGAGCGTTTGGGGGAGACCCAGTACTTC. Its translation is CSVERLGETQYF.

This clonotype was counted a few times. The chain carries TRBV4-1 and TRBJ1-6; D perhaps matches TRBD1 (6 bases). This CDR3 is 16 amino acids long. V was shortened by 0 bases and J by 7 bases, with 13 bases between the two germline ends. The germline gives CDR1 MGHRA, CDR2 YSYEKL. The CDR3 spells CASSQEGGQINSPLHF. CDR3 DNA: TGCGCCAGCAGCCAAGAAGGTGGACAGATAAATTCACCCCTCCACTTT.

The chain is built from TRBV6-6 and TRBJ1-2; D not certain. V gave up 2 bases and J gave up 8 bases, with 6 bases separating them. CDR3 size: 11 residues. The germline gives CDR1 MNHNY, CDR2 SVGAGI (reference sequence). As DNA, the CDR3 is TGTGCCAGCAGTTACGGGGAAGGCTACACCTTC. Its translation: CASSYGEGYTF.

The sample holds many counts of this clonotype. This chain links TRBV7-9 with TRBJ2-3; TRBD2 matches at 12 bases. The CDR3 loop spans 16 amino acids. Germline V gene lookup returns CDR1 SEHNR and CDR2 FQNEAQ (reference sequence). V dropped 5 bases and J dropped 4; count of bases not matched to a gene: 7. The CDR3 protein is CASSPYTSGRPDTQYF. The CDR3 DNA is TGTGCCAGCAGCCCCTACACTAGCGGGAGGCCAGATACGCAGTATTTT.

The chain employs TRBV27 and TRBJ2-1; 10 bases fit TRBD1. Per the germline V gene, CDR1 is MNHEY and CDR2 is SMNVEV (reference sequence). The length of the CDR3 is 18 residues. The junction had 15 bases not matched to a gene; V was cut back by 4 bases and J by 6 bases. This chain's CDR3 is CASSYSGQWTGGSNEQFF. In nucleotides, the CDR3 is TGTGCCAGCAGTTATTCGGGTCAATGGACAGGGGGAAGCAATGAGCAGTTCTTC.

V and J are TRBV12-3 or TRBV12-4 and TRBJ2-1, with TRBD1 matching over 10 bases. The CDR3 covers 13 residues. J lost 7 bases, V lost 6 bases, and 3 bases had no gene match. Here the CDR3 DNA reads TGTGCCAGCAGGGGGACAGGGGAGAATGAGCAGTTCTTC. Protein: CASRGTGENEQFF.

This chain links TRBV5-6 with TRBJ1-2; D call uncertain. The CDR3 sequence is 14 residues long. Trimming cost V 2 bases and J 1 base, with 9 bases left between them. Germline CDR1 is SGHDT and CDR2 is YYEEEE. The CDR3 is CASSLGRNNYGYTF. The CDR3 nucleotides are TGTGCCAGCAGCTTAGGAAGAAATAACTATGGCTACACCTTC.

This rearrangement joins TRBV4-3 to TRBJ2-7; D possibly uses TRBD1 or TRBD2 (5 bases each). Trimming cost V 0 bases and J 0 bases, with 12 bases left between them. Germline loops: CDR1 LGHNA, CDR2 YSLEER. This CDR3 contains 16 residues. The CDR3 DNA reads TGCGCCAGCAGCCAAGATGGGGACGGGAACTCCTACGAGCAGTACTTC. It translates to CASSQDGDGNSYEQYF.